The 18 T cell receptor beta chains in this list originate from one sample, sequenced in a study of OX40 agonist ivuxolimab in advanced cancers. Produced via immunoSEQ multiplex PCR; TCRdb's table is partial and in-frame only. This table has roughly 80,000 clones, 70% to 90% appearing once. This specimen consisted of CD4+ or CD8+ T cells sorted from blood, obtained in a trial of the OX40 agonist ivuxolimab. These receptors originate from an adult with an advanced solid tumor such as melanoma, head and neck, liver or kidney cancer.

The chain recombines TRBV19 with TRBJ1-4; D is undetermined. Deletions cut 2 bases from V and 0 bases from J, with 7 bases between. The CDR3 runs 15 residues. CDR1 is LNHDA and CDR2 is SQIVND in the germline V gene (reference sequence). CDR3 protein: CASSIRGTTNEKLFF. CDR3 nucleotide sequence: TGTGCCAGTAGTATAAGAGGAACAACTAATGAAAAACTGTTTTTT.

The chain uses TRBV6-1 and TRBJ1-5; D unclear. The CDR3 covers 13 residues. The germline V gene has CDR1 MNHNS and CDR2 SASEGT. Trimming shortened V by 6 bases and J by 2 bases, and 8 bases separated the two germline ends. DNA of the CDR3: TGTGCCAGCAGCCTTAACGGCAATCAGCCCCAGCATTTT. Encoded protein: CASSLNGNQPQHF.

The sample holds one count of this clone. The chain employs TRBV7-2 and TRBJ1-5; possibly TRBD1 for D (6 bases). This CDR3 contains 16 residues. Germline CDR1 SGHTA, CDR2 FQGNSA. Trimming shortened V by 0 bases and J by 4 bases, and 13 bases separated the two germline ends. The CDR3 here is CASSLATGYGNQPQHF. CDR3 nucleotide sequence: TGTGCCAGCAGCTTAGCTACAGGGTATGGGAATCAGCCCCAGCATTTT.

The chain couples TRBV5-1 to TRBJ2-3; D is ambiguous. Germline V gene sequence: CDR1 SGHRS, CDR2 YFSETQ. Trimming took 5 bases from V and 2 from J, leaving 12 bases between them. This CDR3 has 14 residues. CDR3 DNA: TGCGCCAGCAGGTTTCTACAAAACACAGATACGCAGTATTTT. Translation: CASRFLQNTDTQYF.

The J gene is TRBJ2-2, the V gene TRBV9, with unresolved D. CDR1 and CDR2 (germline): SGDLS, YYNGEE. Between the trimmed V and J ends, which lost 0 bases and 6 bases, there was a span of 9 bases. CDR3 length: 14 amino acids. CDR3 DNA: TGTGCCAGCAGCGTAGTATCTGGGGCCGGGGAGCTGTTTTTT. It is translated as CASSVVSGAGELFF.

The genes are TRBV28 and TRBJ2-7, with 8 nucleotides matching TRBD2. The CDR3 loop spans 15 amino acids. Germline V CDR1 and CDR2: MDHEN, SYDVKM. Germline trimming cut 5 bases from V and 2 bases from J; bases unmatched to any gene: 8. CDR3 loop: CASSPYSGDTYEQYF. CDR3 coding DNA: TGTGCCAGCAGTCCCTATAGCGGGGATACCTACGAGCAGTACTTC.

The chain recombines TRBV6-1 with TRBJ1-1; TRBD1 matches at 9 bases. Trimming took 7 bases from V and 3 from J; bases not matched to a gene: 9. Germline-derived CDR1 and CDR2 are MNHNS and SASEGT. The CDR3 is 15 residues long. This chain's CDR3 is CASIDTGGRDTEAFF. The CDR3 bases are TGTGCCAGCATTGATACAGGGGGCCGGGACACTGAAGCTTTCTTT.

V usage is TRBV12-5 and J usage is TRBJ2-3, with D possibly matching TRBD2 (7 bases). The V and J ends lost 3 bases and 1 base respectively, with 11 bases between them. CDR3 length: 15 amino acids. From germline, CDR1 is LGHNT and CDR2 FRNRAP. The CDR3 DNA sequence: TGTGCTAGTGGTTTAGGGGGGGCCGGCACAGATACGCAGTATTTT. Protein: CASGLGGAGTDTQYF.

The J gene is TRBJ2-6, the V gene TRBV13; 9 bases are a match to TRBD1. CDR3 length: 13 residues. V lost 5 bases to trimming and J lost 11 bases; unmatched junction nucleotides: 4. The germline V gene encodes CDR1 PRHDT and CDR2 FYEKMQ (reference sequence). The CDR3 sequence is CASSQTGGDVLTF. DNA for the CDR3: TGTGCCAGCAGCCAAACAGGGGGCGACGTCCTGACTTTC.

This clone was detected only once. CDR3 amino acids: CASSLVRQGLGYTF. The CDR3 DNA reads as TGTGCCAGCAGCTTAGTTCGACAGGGCTTGGGCTACACCTTC. This chain joins TRBV7-8 and TRBJ1-2; 7 bases fit TRBD1. CDR1 SGHVS and CDR2 FQNEAQ come from the germline V gene. The J segment lost 8 bases and the V segment lost 1 base, leaving 7 bases of the junction unmatched. The CDR3 runs 14 residues.

This chain links TRBV30 with TRBJ1-6, with D possibly matching TRBD1 (5 bases). The CDR3 runs 15 residues. V lost 1 base and J lost 7, with 14 bases in between. Germline CDR1 and CDR2: GTSNPN and SVGIG (reference sequence). CDR3 loop: CAWSGRVGGNSPLHF. The CDR3 DNA sequence: TGTGCCTGGAGTGGCCGTGTGGGGGGAAATTCACCCCTCCACTTT.

V usage is TRBV18 and J usage is TRBJ1-2; perhaps TRBD1 as D (5 bases). Trimming removed 3 bases from V and 8 bases from J, with 13 bases in between. The length of the CDR3 is 13 residues. Germline CDR1 KGHSH, CDR2 LQKENI. CDR3 coding DNA: TGTGCCAGCTCACCGGGGGGGGAAGAAGGCTACACCTTC. Residues: CASSPGGEEGYTF.

CDR3: CASSLGDNQPQHF. The CDR3 DNA is TGTGCCAGCAGCTTAGGAGACAATCAGCCCCAGCATTTT. V is TRBV7-9 and J is TRBJ1-5; D is unclear. The CDR3 loop spans 13 amino acids. The germline V gene has CDR1 SEHNR and CDR2 FQNEAQ (reference sequence). The V and J ends lost 1 base and 3 bases respectively, with 4 bases between them.

CDR3: CASSLAHRVDGYTF. In DNA, the CDR3 is TGTGCCAGCAGCTTAGCGCACAGGGTGGATGGCTACACCTTC. V usage is TRBV7-8 and J usage is TRBJ1-2; a weak D match, TRBD1 (6 bases). This CDR3 is 14 amino acids long. Germline values: CDR1 SGHVS, CDR2 FQNEAQ. V was shortened by 0 bases and J by 6 bases, with 11 bases between the two germline ends.

This clone appeared a few times. V usage is TRBV6-6 and J usage is TRBJ2-1; tentatively, D is TRBD2 (5 bases). From germline, CDR1 is MNHNY and CDR2 SVGAGI (reference sequence). The V and J ends lost 2 bases and 1 base respectively, with 6 bases between them. This CDR3 region has 14 residues. CDR3 DNA: TGTGCCAGCAGTTACCGAGGGTCCTACAATGAGCAGTTCTTC. Residues: CASSYRGSYNEQFF.

The chain couples TRBV27 to TRBJ1-5; tentatively, D is TRBD1 (6 bases). Germline lookup yields CDR1 MNHEY and CDR2 SMNVEV (reference sequence). CDR3 size: 13 residues. V was pared by 6 bases and J by 3 bases, with 9 bases between. The CDR3 loop reads CASSGQYNQPQHF. The CDR3, as DNA: TGTGCCAGCAGCGGACAGTACAATCAGCCCCAGCATTTT.

The chain links TRBV27 to TRBJ2-5; D is unclear. Germline V lookup: CDR1 MNHEY, CDR2 SMNVEV (reference sequence). CDR3 size: 14 residues. V was pared by 1 base and J by 4 bases, with 10 bases between. Here the CDR3 reads CASSLLGLRETQYF. The CDR3 coding sequence is TGTGCCAGCAGTTTATTGGGCCTCCGAGAGACCCAGTACTTC.

The chain combines TRBV18 with TRBJ1-4; perhaps TRBD1 as D (6 bases). The CDR3 totals 17 residues. Trimming stripped 5 bases from V and 2 bases from J, with 18 bases between. Germline V gene data show CDR1 as KGHSH and CDR2 as LQKENI. CDR3 DNA sequence: TGTGCCAGCTCAGGACAGATCAGGACCGGCACTAATGAAAAACTGTTTTTT. Protein: CASSGQIRTGTNEKLFF.